The 15 T cell receptor beta chains reported below all come from one sample, sequenced in a study of T cell responses to AZD1222 COVID-19 vaccine. The data were produced by immunoSEQ multiplex PCR, yet TCRdb's version contains in-frame clones alone and is incomplete. The sample lists about 140,000 clones, around 91% seen once, with 4.7% in the top ten. This specimen was peripheral blood, taken on day 0 of AZD1222 vaccination. These receptor sequences come from an adult in good health.

This rearrangement joins TRBV7-9 to TRBJ1-2; D may be TRBD1 (5 bases). Germline lookup yields CDR1 SEHNR and CDR2 FQNEAQ (reference sequence). CDR3 size: 12 residues. The V and J ends lost 4 bases and 5 bases respectively, with 8 bases between them. The DNA for the CDR3 is TGTGCCAGCAGCTCGGGACGATATGGCTACACCTTC. This sequence encodes CASSSGRYGYTF.

The J gene is TRBJ1-5, the V gene TRBV30; 7 bases agree with TRBD1. Germline CDR1 and CDR2: GTSNPN and SVGIG (reference sequence). The J segment lost 5 bases and the V segment lost 2 bases, leaving 3 bases of the junction unmatched. CDR3 length: 13 residues. The CDR3 nucleotides read TGTGCCTGGAGTTACCAGGGGGATCAGCCCCAGCATTTT. Translated: CAWSYQGDQPQHF.

The rearrangement uses TRBV7-9 and TRBJ1-3; D is possibly TRBD1 (6 bases). This CDR3 spans 14 amino acids. Germline lookup yields CDR1 SEHNR and CDR2 FQNEAQ (reference sequence). V was clipped by 4 bases and J by 4 bases, with 11 bases between them. CDR3 protein: CASSSTGTGNTIYF. The DNA for the CDR3 is TGTGCCAGCAGCTCCACAGGGACCGGAAACACCATATATTTT.

V usage is TRBV19 and J usage is TRBJ1-1; D call uncertain. The germline gives CDR1 LNHDA, CDR2 SQIVND (reference sequence). V was pared by 5 bases and J by 5 bases, with 15 bases between. The CDR3 is made up of 14 amino acids. The DNA for the CDR3 is TGTGCCAGTAGTGAAGATATTCGGCTTACTGAAGCTTTCTTT. Encoded protein: CASSEDIRLTEAFF.

This clone was observed a handful of times. This rearrangement joins TRBV28 to TRBJ1-6; TRBD1 agrees at 7 bases. Losses at the gene ends were 4 bases for V and 9 bases for J; bases not matched to a gene: 9. Germline V gene lookup returns CDR1 MDHEN and CDR2 SYDVKM. The CDR3 runs to 15 residues. Here the CDR3 DNA reads TGTGCCAGCAGTTCAGCGTGGCAGGGGGGTTCACCCCTCCACTTT. It codes for CASSSAWQGGSPLHF.

The CDR3: CASSIGDAGTGGKLFF. CDR3 bases: TGTGCCAGTAGTATAGGCGACGCGGGGACGGGGGGAAAACTGTTTTTT. The chain employs TRBV19 and TRBJ1-4; D may be TRBD1 (5 bases). The V gene's germline CDR1 is LNHDA and CDR2 SQIVND (reference sequence). The CDR3 contains 16 residues. V was trimmed by 1 base and J by 10 bases, leaving 19 bases between them.

CDR3 in amino acids: CASSPLTGSYEQYF. DNA of the CDR3: TGTGCCAGCAGTCCTTTGACAGGGTCCTACGAGCAGTACTTC. The chain links TRBV28 to TRBJ2-7, with TRBD1 identical over 7 bases. V trimming: 5 bases; J trimming: 1 base; junction bases outside the gene matches: 5. CDR1 and CDR2 (germline): MDHEN, SYDVKM. CDR3 length: 14 residues. Full variable domain (outside the CDR3, taken from reference TRBV28 and TRBJ2-7): DVKVTQSSRYLVKRTGEKVFLECVQDMDHENMFWYRQDPGLGLRLIYFSYDVKMKEKGDIPEGYSVSREKKERFSLILESASTNQTSMYLCASSPLTGSYEQYFGPGTRLTVT.

This chain connects TRBV11-2 to TRBJ2-7; D remains ambiguous. Germline CDR1 is SGHAT and CDR2 is FQNNGV. The CDR3 consists of 13 residues. Trimming took off 3 bases at V and 3 bases at J, with 9 bases between the two ends. As DNA, the CDR3 is TGTGCCAGCAGCTTCGGCAAAGGCTACGAGCAGTACTTC. Translated, it gives CASSFGKGYEQYF.

The chain is built from TRBV2 and TRBJ1-6; 8 bases match TRBD1. The CDR3 loop spans 15 amino acids. The ends lost 1 base at V and 12 bases at J; junction bases unmatched: 8. Germline-derived CDR1 and CDR2 are SNHLY and FYNNEI. In DNA, the CDR3 is TGTGCCAGCAGTGAAGGGGACAGGCCCAGTAGACCCCTCCACTTT. This translates into CASSEGDRPSRPLHF.

The rearrangement joins TRBV3-1 (or the pseudogene TRBV3-2) to TRBJ1-1; D is unresolved. The ends were cut back, 0 bases at V and 0 bases at J, with 8 bases in the middle. The CDR3 runs 15 residues. In germline, CDR1 is LGHDT, CDR2 YNNKEL (reference sequence). The CDR3 is CASSQERMVNTEAFF. CDR3 nucleotides: TGTGCCAGCAGCCAAGAGAGGATGGTGAACACTGAAGCTTTCTTT.

The gene calls are TRBV23-1 and TRBJ1-1; no definite D call. Being an ORF, TRBV23-1 has a function that is uncertain. The CDR3 totals 16 residues. The ends were cut back, 3 bases at V and 1 base at J, with 15 bases in the middle. CDR3 region: CASSHQPGERNTEAFF. CDR3 sequence (DNA): TGCGCCAGCAGTCACCAACCGGGAGAAAGGAACACTGAAGCTTTCTTT.

The chain joins TRBV5-1 to TRBJ2-5; D uncertain. This CDR3 contains 13 residues. Germline assignment: CDR1 SGHRS and CDR2 YFSETQ. Trimming removed 2 bases at V and 1 base at J, with 6 bases between. In nucleotides, the CDR3 is TGCGCCAGCAGCTTCTCGCCCCAAGAGACCCAGTACTTC. Translating it yields CASSFSPQETQYF.

V and J are TRBV6-5 and TRBJ1-2; 11 nucleotides align to TRBD1. The CDR3 has 15 residues. J lost 3 bases, V lost 6 bases, and 6 bases had no gene match. The germline V gene has CDR1 MNHEY and CDR2 SVGAGI. This chain's CDR3 is CASRPGTGGDYGYTF. CDR3 sequence (DNA): TGTGCCAGCAGACCCGGGACAGGGGGGGACTATGGCTACACCTTC.

The chain combines TRBV28 with TRBJ1-6; the D is unclear. From germline, CDR1 is MDHEN and CDR2 SYDVKM. Trimming took off 4 bases at V and 5 bases at J, with 18 bases between the two ends. This CDR3 spans 17 amino acids. The CDR3 region has the DNA TGTGCCAGCAGTTATGGGTGGCTTGGGCGGGATAATTCACCCCTCCACTTT. As protein: CASSYGWLGRDNSPLHF.

The chain employs TRBV6-1 and TRBJ1-2, with TRBD1 matching over 10 bases. This CDR3 is built from 18 residues. Germline V gene data show CDR1 as MNHNS and CDR2 as SASEGT. V gave up 4 bases and J gave up 5 bases; unmatched junction bases: 16. CDR3: CASSARSGQGSLLYGYTF. The CDR3 coding sequence is TGTGCCAGCAGTGCCCGGTCGGGACAGGGGTCCCTATTATATGGCTACACCTTC.